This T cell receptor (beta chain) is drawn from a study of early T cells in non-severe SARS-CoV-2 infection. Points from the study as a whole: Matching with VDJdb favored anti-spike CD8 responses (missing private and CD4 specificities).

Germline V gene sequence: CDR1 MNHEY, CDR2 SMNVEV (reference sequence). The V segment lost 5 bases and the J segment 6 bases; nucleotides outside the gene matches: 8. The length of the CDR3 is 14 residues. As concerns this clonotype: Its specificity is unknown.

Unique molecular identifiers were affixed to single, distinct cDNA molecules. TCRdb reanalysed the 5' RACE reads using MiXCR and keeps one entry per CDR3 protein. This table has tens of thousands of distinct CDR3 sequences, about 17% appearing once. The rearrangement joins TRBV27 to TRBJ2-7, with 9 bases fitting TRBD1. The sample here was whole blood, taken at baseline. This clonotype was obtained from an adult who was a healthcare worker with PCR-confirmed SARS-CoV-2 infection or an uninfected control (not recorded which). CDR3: CASSPGTGLIEQYF. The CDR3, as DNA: TGTGCCAGCAGTCCCGGGACAGGGCTAATCGAGCAGTACTTC.